This T cell receptor (beta chain) was profiled in a study of metastatic and nonmetastatic thyroid tumors. Study-level results: Malignant thyroid tumors reportedly exceeded benign nodules significantly in TCR beta diversity, with the difference appearing in blood and tumor.

Until they underwent thyroid surgery, no patient had received any treatment. TCRdb redid the clone calls on the PCR reads using MiXCR. The sample holds 60,000 to 75,000 clones; roughly 4% are singletons and the top ten take approximately 20%. This clone was found many times. Its antigen is not known. The germline V gene encodes CDR1 SGHVS and CDR2 FNYEAQ. The ends were cut back, 2 bases at V and 5 bases at J, with 6 bases in the middle. The CDR3 is 13 amino acids. The source of this sequence is a female donor with papillary thyroid cancer or a benign thyroid nodule (not recorded which). Some clones in this sample may be carry-over from other donors' samples. Material: blood. The rearrangement links TRBV7-6 to TRBJ2-2, with a tentative D call TRBD2 (6 bases). The CDR3 coding sequence is TGTGCCAGCAGCTTAAGCGGGACCGGGGAGCTGTTTTTT. Amino acids: CASSLSGTGELFF.